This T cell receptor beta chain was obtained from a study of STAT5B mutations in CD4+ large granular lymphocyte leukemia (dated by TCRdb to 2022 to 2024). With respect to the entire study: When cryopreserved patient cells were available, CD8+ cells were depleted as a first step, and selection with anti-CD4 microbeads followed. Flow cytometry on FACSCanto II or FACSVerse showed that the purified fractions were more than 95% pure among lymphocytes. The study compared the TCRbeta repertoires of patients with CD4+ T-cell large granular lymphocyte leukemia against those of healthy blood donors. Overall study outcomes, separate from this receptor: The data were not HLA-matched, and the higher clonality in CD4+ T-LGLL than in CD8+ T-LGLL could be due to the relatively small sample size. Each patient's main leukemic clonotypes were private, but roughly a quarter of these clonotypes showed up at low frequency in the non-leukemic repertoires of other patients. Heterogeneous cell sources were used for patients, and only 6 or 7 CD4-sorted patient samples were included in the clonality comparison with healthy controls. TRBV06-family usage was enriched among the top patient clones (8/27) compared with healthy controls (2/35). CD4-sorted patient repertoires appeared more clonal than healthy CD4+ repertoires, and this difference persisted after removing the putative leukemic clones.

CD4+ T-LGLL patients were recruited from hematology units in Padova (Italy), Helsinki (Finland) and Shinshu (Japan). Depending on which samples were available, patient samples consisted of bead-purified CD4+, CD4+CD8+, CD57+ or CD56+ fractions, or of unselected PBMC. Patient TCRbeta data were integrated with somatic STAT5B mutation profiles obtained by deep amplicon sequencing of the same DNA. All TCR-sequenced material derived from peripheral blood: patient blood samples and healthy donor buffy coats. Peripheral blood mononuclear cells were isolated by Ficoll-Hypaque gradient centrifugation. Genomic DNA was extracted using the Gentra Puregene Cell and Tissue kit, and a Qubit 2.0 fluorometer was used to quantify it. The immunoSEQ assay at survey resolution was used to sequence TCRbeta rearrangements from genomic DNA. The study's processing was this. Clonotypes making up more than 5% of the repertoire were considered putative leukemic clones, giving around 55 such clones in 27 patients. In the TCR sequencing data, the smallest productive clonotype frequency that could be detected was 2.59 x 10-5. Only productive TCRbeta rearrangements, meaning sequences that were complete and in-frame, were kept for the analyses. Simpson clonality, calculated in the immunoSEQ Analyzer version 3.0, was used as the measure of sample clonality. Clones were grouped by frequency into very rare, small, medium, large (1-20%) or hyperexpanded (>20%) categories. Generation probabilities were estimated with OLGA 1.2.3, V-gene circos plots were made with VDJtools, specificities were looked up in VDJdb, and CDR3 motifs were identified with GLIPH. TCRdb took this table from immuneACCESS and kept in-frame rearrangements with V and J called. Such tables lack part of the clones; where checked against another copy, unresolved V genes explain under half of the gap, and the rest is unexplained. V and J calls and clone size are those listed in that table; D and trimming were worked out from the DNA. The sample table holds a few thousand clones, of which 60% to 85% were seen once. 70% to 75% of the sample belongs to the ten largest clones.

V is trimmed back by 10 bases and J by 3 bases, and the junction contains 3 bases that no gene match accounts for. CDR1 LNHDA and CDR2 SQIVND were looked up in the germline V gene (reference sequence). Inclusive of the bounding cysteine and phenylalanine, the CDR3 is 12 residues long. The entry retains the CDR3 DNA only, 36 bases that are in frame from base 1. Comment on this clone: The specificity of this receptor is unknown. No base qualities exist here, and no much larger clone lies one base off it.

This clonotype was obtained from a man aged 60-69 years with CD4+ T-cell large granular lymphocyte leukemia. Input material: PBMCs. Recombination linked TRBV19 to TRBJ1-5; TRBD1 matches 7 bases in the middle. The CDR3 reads CATRGNNQPQHF. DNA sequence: TGTGCCACCAGGGGGAACAATCAGCCCCAGCATTTT.